Shown below are 10 T cell receptor beta chains from a single sample sequenced in a study of blood T cell repertoires in COVID-19. Clones were read by immunoSEQ multiplex PCR, and TCRdb kept only the in-frame ones, dropping some. Of 400,000 to 450,000 clones in the sample, 85% to 90% were seen once. Input material: PBMCs or T cells enriched from blood (not recorded which). The receptor source for this set is a man aged 30 to 39 who had recovered from COVID-19.

The chain carries TRBV29-1 and TRBJ1-1; D gene uncertain. Germline CDR1 SQVTM, CDR2 ANQGSEA. The V and J ends lost 2 bases and 5 bases respectively, with 15 bases between them. The CDR3 is 14 residues long. The CDR3 reads CSVEFGGWRTEAFF. CDR3 nucleotide sequence: TGCAGCGTTGAATTTGGAGGGTGGCGGACTGAAGCTTTCTTT.

V is TRBV5-4 and J is TRBJ2-3, with 9 nucleotides matching TRBD1. The CDR3 length is 16 residues. Losses at the gene ends were 4 bases for V and 0 bases for J; bases not matched to a gene: 6. Looked up from germline, CDR1 is SGHNT and CDR2 is YYREEE (reference sequence). The CDR3 spells CASSGRQGVSTDTQYF. The CDR3 DNA follows: TGTGCCAGCAGCGGTAGACAGGGGGTAAGCACAGATACGCAGTATTTT.

CDR3: CASSPQGLGNTIYF. The CDR3 region has the DNA TGTGCCAGCTCACCACAGGGACTAGGAAACACCATATATTTT. The chain links TRBV18 to TRBJ1-3; possible D gene TRBD1, 5 bases. The CDR3 is 14 amino acids. V dropped 1 base and J dropped 4 bases, with 8 bases sitting between them. Germline V gene lookup returns CDR1 KGHSH and CDR2 LQKENI.

This chain uses TRBV7-9 with TRBJ2-7; 8 bases match TRBD1. Losses at the gene ends were 5 bases for V and 0 bases for J; bases not matched to a gene: 9. This CDR3 has 16 residues. Germline V gene sequence: CDR1 SEHNR, CDR2 FQNEAQ (reference sequence). CDR3 amino acids: CASSRTGFGSSYEQYF. CDR3 coding DNA: TGTGCCAGCAGCCGGACAGGGTTTGGGAGCTCCTACGAGCAGTACTTC.

The V call is TRBV7-6, the J call TRBJ2-5; the match to TRBD2 covers 9 bases. CDR1 is SGHVS and CDR2 is FNYEAQ in the germline V gene. V lost 1 base, J lost 5 bases, and 8 bases stayed unmatched. The length of the CDR3 is 16 residues. The CDR3 sequence is CASSLEVAGVAETQYF. CDR3 sequence (DNA): TGTGCCAGCAGCTTAGAGGTAGCGGGAGTTGCGGAGACCCAGTACTTC.

This clone was observed a single time. This chain joins TRBV7-9 and TRBJ2-6; TRBD2 is a possible D gene (6 bases). V was trimmed by 6 bases and J by 0 bases, leaving 18 bases between them. This CDR3 has 18 residues. Germline assignment: CDR1 SEHNR and CDR2 FQNEAQ (reference sequence). The chain's CDR3 is CASRPGTTRNSGANVLTF. DNA of the CDR3: TGTGCCAGCAGGCCCGGGACGACTAGGAACTCTGGGGCCAACGTCCTGACTTTC.

The rearrangement uses TRBV28 and TRBJ1-1; 10 bases are a match to TRBD1. Germline CDR1 and CDR2: MDHEN and SYDVKM. Unmatched junction bases numbered 13, after V lost 7 bases and J lost 11 bases. This CDR3 has 14 amino acids. CDR3 residues: CASTPGQGSLQAFF. The CDR3 DNA follows: TGTGCCAGCACTCCGGGACAGGGGTCCCTTCAGGCTTTCTTT.

V and J are TRBV19 and TRBJ2-7; maybe TRBD1 (6 bases). The germline V gene has CDR1 LNHDA and CDR2 SQIVND (reference sequence). This CDR3 is built from 15 residues. Between the trimmed V and J ends, which lost 6 bases and 4 bases, there was a span of 19 bases. The CDR3 loop reads CASRRDTTGLYEQYF. The CDR3 coding sequence is TGTGCCAGTAGAAGGGACACGACCGGCCTTTACGAGCAGTACTTC.

The chain carries TRBV28 and TRBJ1-4; D perhaps matches TRBD1 (6 bases). The germline V and J ends were trimmed by 7 bases and 5 bases, with 17 bases remaining between them. Germline CDR1 is MDHEN and CDR2 is SYDVKM. The CDR3 sequence is 15 residues long. CDR3 residues: CASNLGGQGNEKLFF. CDR3 DNA sequence: TGTGCCAGCAACCTGGGGGGGCAAGGAAATGAAAAACTGTTTTTT.

The CDR3 protein is CAARQAGVPEQYF. CDR3 DNA sequence: TGTGCCGCCCGACAAGCGGGAGTCCCCGAGCAGTACTTC. The V call is TRBV15, the J call TRBJ2-7; 8 positions agree with TRBD2. Germline CDR1 and CDR2: LNHNV and YYDKDF (reference sequence). The CDR3 consists of 13 residues. With 11 bases clipped from V and 6 bases from J, the junction kept 12 bases outside the gene matches. Variable domain in full (rest from reference TRBV15 and TRBJ2-7): DAMVIQNPRYQVTQFGKPVTLSCSQTLNHNVMYWYQQKSSQAPKLLFHYYDKDFNNEADTPDNFQSRRPNTSFCFLDIRSPGLGDTAMYLCAARQAGVPEQYFGPGTRLTVT.